This TCR beta chain comes out of a study of cytomegalovirus exposure and HLA in healthy donors. Study background: Among the roughly 430 genotyped donors, approximately 82% were placed in the Caucasian-associated ancestry cluster. Overall study findings and caveats: Several of the most significant clusters appeared, in a later analysis, to be linked to common viral pathogens. Most CMV-associated TCR beta chains appeared HLA-restricted in a later analysis.

PCR involved 60 Vbeta and 13 Jbeta primers. Original data processing: Later work found 80 million or so unique TCR beta chains, with some 11 million shared. Clones were read by immunoSEQ multiplex PCR, and TCRdb kept only the in-frame ones, dropping some. The V and J calls and clone size come from that table; D and trimming were worked out from the DNA. The sample includes about 210,000 clones, more than 75% seen only once; the top ten take about 6%. The CDR3 has 15 residues. Trimming took off 4 bases at V and 0 bases at J, with 11 bases between the two ends. The germline gives CDR1 LNHNV, CDR2 YYDKDF (reference sequence). With regard to this clone: What it recognizes is unknown.

The receptor was isolated from a middle-aged man in good health and CMV-seropositive. This sequence joins TRBV15 and TRBJ2-3, with TRBD2 as a possible D gene (5 bases). Sequenced sample: PBMCs. The CDR3 region is CATSNGGGSTDTQYF. CDR3 DNA sequence: TGTGCCACCAGCAACGGCGGAGGAAGCACAGATACGCAGTATTTT.